The entry that follows covers one T cell receptor beta chain sequence. The antigen is not known. Germline loops: CDR1 MNHEY, CDR2 SMNVEV (reference sequence). J lost 3 bases, V lost 2 bases, and 8 bases had no gene match. CDR3 length equals 18 residues. This record comes from a study of T cell responses to AZD1222 COVID-19 vaccine. Study observations and caveats: Repertoire samples came only from after the peak T cell response.

Assay used: immunoSEQ multiplex PCR; TCRdb lists only in-frame clones, some missing. Here the sample spans over 120,000 clones, around 90% being singletons. J is TRBJ2-2 and V is TRBV27; the match to TRBD2 covers 11 bases. This receptor was taken from an adult who received the MenACWY meningococcal vaccine as a control. The source material was peripheral blood, sampled 28 days after the second dose of the MenACWY control vaccine. This chain's CDR3 is CASSLEPSGGSYTGELFF. CDR3 coding DNA: TGTGCCAGCAGTTTAGAGCCTAGCGGGGGGAGCTACACCGGGGAGCTGTTTTTT.